The 2 T cell receptor beta chains below were found in one sample sequenced in a study of T-cell reconstitution after alpha-beta-depleted transplantation in children. Researchers prepared the TCRbeta library using unique molecular identifiers, the study reports. TCRdb recomputed calls from the PCR reads with MiXCR, one row per CDR3 protein. The profile shows 490,000 or so distinct CDR3 sequences, roughly an eighth of them singletons. Sequenced material: PBMCs from the stem cell graft donor, taken from the stem cell graft. Receptors were obtained from a human donor who donated a stem cell graft to a child with combined immunodeficiency.

A word on this clonotype: A much larger clonotype is one base distant, so this may be a read error. V is TRBV7-2 and J is TRBJ2-3; TRBD1 agrees at 9 bases. Germline V lookup: CDR1 SGHTA, CDR2 FQGNSA. Germline trimming cut 3 bases from V and 0 bases from J; bases unmatched to any gene: 1. The CDR3 covers 15 residues. The CDR3: CASSFGTGSTDTQYF. The CDR3 DNA sequence: TGTGCCAGCAGCTTCGGGACAGGGAGCACAGATACGCAGTATTTT.

V gene TRBV12-3 or TRBV12-4 combines with J gene TRBJ1-5; no definite D call. This CDR3 has 13 residues. Trimming stripped 6 bases from V and 4 bases from J, with 10 bases between. CDR3 sequence reads: CASSPTWNQPQHF. The CDR3 DNA is TGTGCCAGCAGCCCTACATGGAATCAGCCCCAGCATTTT.